The source of this TCR beta chain is a study of T cell repertoires in cytomegalovirus infection. About the study: Evidence of both CMV infection and a matching HLA type came from public TCR beta signatures.

J was trimmed by 0 bases and V by 6 bases; bases with no gene match: 3. CDR3 length: 14 amino acids. Germline V gene data show CDR1 as SQVTM and CDR2 as ANQGSEA. TCRdb reanalysed the reads using MiXCR and keeps one entry per CDR3 protein. The sample lists hundreds of thousands of distinct CDR3 sequences; 24% were seen once. Sequenced sample: CD8+ T cells from PBMCs. This chain connects TRBV29-1 to TRBJ1-3; 9 nucleotides agree with TRBD1. The TCR originated in a human donor in good health (CMV status not recorded). Some clones in this sample may be carry-over from other donors' samples. The CDR3 loop reads CSVGTGNSGNTIYF. The CDR3 DNA reads TGCAGCGTGGGGACAGGGAACTCTGGAAACACCATATATTTT.